These 21 T cell receptor beta chains came from one sample sequenced in a study of T cells in Graves' hyperthyroidism and ophthalmopathy. RNA transcripts were the template for amplifying TCR beta CDR3 regions. An initial round of RT-PCR targeting the TCR CDR3 relied on the HTBI primer set. TCRdb re-analysed the multiplex PCR reads in MiXCR, keeping a single row per CDR3 protein. Here the sample spans around 390,000 distinct CDR3 sequences, roughly 15% being singletons. Sequenced sample: blood. Receptor source: a woman in her twenties or thirties with Graves' ophthalmopathy.

This clonotype came up many times. CDR3 nucleotides: TGTGCCAGCTCAAAGGACAGGGGGCAGGACAATGAGCAGTTCTTC. As protein: CASSKDRGQDNEQFF. V is TRBV18 and J is TRBJ2-1, with 11 bases fitting TRBD1. After removal of 5 bases from V and 5 bases from J, the junction contained 5 bases not matched to a gene. CDR3 length: 15 residues. CDR1 is KGHSH, CDR2 LQKENI, per germline.

This clonotype has ten or more counts. Written as DNA, the CDR3 is TGTGCCAGCAGATTACAGGGGGCGGGGGCTGAAGCTTTCTTT. It codes for CASRLQGAGAEAFF. This chain uses TRBV6-1 with TRBJ1-1; 9 nucleotides line up with TRBD1. Losses at the gene ends were 6 bases for V and 6 bases for J; bases not matched to a gene: 8. Germline values: CDR1 MNHNS, CDR2 SASEGT. The CDR3 covers 14 residues.

Many counts were recorded for this clonotype. The genes are TRBV20-1 and TRBJ2-5, with a possible D match to TRBD1 (6 bases). Per germline, CDR1 DFQATT and CDR2 SNEGSKA (reference sequence). V lost 0 bases, J lost 2 bases, and 13 bases lay in between. This CDR3 is built from 15 residues. The CDR3 sequence: CSARDRLGQQETQYF. In DNA form, the CDR3 reads TGCAGTGCTAGAGATCGGTTAGGACAGCAAGAGACCCAGTACTTC.

This clonotype has a count of ten or more. The chain uses TRBV7-2 and TRBJ2-5; D unresolved. This CDR3 has 14 amino acids. CDR1 SGHTA and CDR2 FQGNSA come from the germline V gene. Deletions cut 2 bases from V and 0 bases from J, with 7 bases between. This CDR3 reads CASSLRRNQETQYF. Written as DNA, the CDR3 is TGTGCCAGCAGCTTACGACGGAACCAAGAGACCCAGTACTTC. Looking up the rest from reference TRBV7-2 and TRBJ2-5 gives the full variable domain: GAGVSQSPSNKVTEKGKDVELRCDPISGHTALYWYRQSLGQGLEFLIYFQGNSAPDKSGLPSDRFSAERTGGSVSTLTIQRTQQEDSAVYLCASSLRRNQETQYFGPGTRLLVL.

This CDR3 is CASSITSVHEQYF. The DNA for the CDR3 is TGTGCCAGTAGTATCACTTCCGTGCACGAGCAGTACTTC. The chain links TRBV19 to TRBJ2-7; no clear D. Germline CDR1 LNHDA, CDR2 SQIVND (reference sequence). The length of the CDR3 is 13 residues. Trimming removed 3 bases at V and 5 bases at J, with 11 bases between. Full variable domain (outside the CDR3, taken from reference TRBV19 and TRBJ2-7): DGGITQSPKYLFRKEGQNVTLSCEQNLNHDAMYWYRQDPGQGLRLIYYSQIVNDFQKGDIAEGYSVSREKKESFPLTVTSAQKNPTAFYLCASSITSVHEQYFGPGTRLTVT.

To note about this clonotype: This could be a read error, since a much larger clone is one nucleotide away. The rearrangement links TRBV28 to TRBJ2-7; tentatively, D is TRBD1 (5 bases). This CDR3 is built from 13 residues. V was cut by 3 bases and J by 6 bases, with 12 bases left in between. Germline-derived CDR1 and CDR2 are MDHEN and SYDVKM. The CDR3 DNA is TGTGCCAGCAGTTTTGGGGCCCGCTGCGAGCAGTACTTC. Amino acid sequence: CASSFGARCEQYF.

There are many counts of this clonotype. The J gene is TRBJ2-7, the V gene TRBV18; 9 nucleotides align to TRBD1. This CDR3 is 14 amino acids long. Germline CDR1 and CDR2: KGHSH and LQKENI. J lost 6 bases, V lost 4 bases, and 7 bases had no gene match. CDR3: CASSHRDRVSEQYF. In DNA form, the CDR3 reads TGTGCCAGCTCACACCGGGACAGGGTTTCCGAGCAGTACTTC.

The V and J genes are TRBV28 and TRBJ1-2; TRBD1 matches at 8 bases. The CDR3 runs 16 residues. With 6 bases clipped from V and 2 bases from J, the junction kept 11 bases outside the gene matches. The germline V gene has CDR1 MDHEN and CDR2 SYDVKM. The CDR3 DNA reads TGTGCCAGCAGAACCAGGGGGCAGGGACGGAACTATGGCTACACCTTC. It translates to CASRTRGQGRNYGYTF.

The V call is TRBV10-3, the J call TRBJ1-4; maybe TRBD1 (5 bases). The CDR3 totals 13 residues. The germline CDR1 and CDR2 sequences are ENHRY and SYGVKD. Between the trimmed V and J ends, which lost 10 bases and 4 bases, there was a span of 13 bases. The CDR3 bases are TGTGCCACCTCACTTGACAGTAATGAAAAACTGTTTTTT. It encodes CATSLDSNEKLFF.

This chain joins TRBV24-1 and TRBJ1-2, with no clear D. V was trimmed by 2 bases and J by 2 bases, leaving 5 bases between them. Per germline, CDR1 KGHDR and CDR2 SFDVKD. The CDR3 totals 13 residues. This CDR3 is CATSDSPNYGYTF. CDR3 coding DNA: TGTGCCACCAGTGATTCGCCGAACTATGGCTACACCTTC.

A remark on this clonotype: Possible read error: a much larger clone is one base away. This chain uses TRBV4-2 with TRBJ2-1; TRBD1 matches 8 bases. The CDR3 length is 15 residues. The germline V gene encodes CDR1 LGHNA and CDR2 YNFKEQ. The CDR3 DNA reads as TGTGCCAGCACCCAAGAGGGACAGGCGAGGAATGAGCAGTTCTTC. It yields the protein CASTQEGQARNEQFF.

The table lists this clonotype with many counts. V and J are TRBV7-9 and TRBJ1-5, with 9 bases aligning to TRBD1. V lost 5 bases to trimming and J lost 7 bases; unmatched junction nucleotides: 3. The germline CDR1 and CDR2 sequences are SEHNR and FQNEAQ (reference sequence). This CDR3 is 13 amino acids long. The CDR3 DNA reads TGTGCCAGCAGCCCGGGACAGGGACAGCCCCAGCATTTT. Translating gives CASSPGQGQPQHF.

This clonotype was counted between two and nine times. A much larger clone differs from this one at a single base, so this may be a read error. The chain joins TRBV28 to TRBJ2-7, with D perhaps TRBD2 (5 bases). CDR1 and CDR2 from the germline V gene are MDHEN and SYDVKM. This CDR3 is 14 amino acids long. CDR3 region: CASTISAQPYGQYF. As DNA, the CDR3 is TGTGCCAGCACCATTAGCGCCCAACCCTACGGGCAGTACTTC.

This clonotype was found once. The chain uses TRBV4-1 and TRBJ1-2; TRBD1 might be the D (5 bases). CDR1 is MGHRA, CDR2 YSYEKL, per germline. This CDR3 is 15 amino acids long. The germline V and J ends were trimmed by 1 base and 4 bases, with 13 bases remaining between them. CDR3 in amino acids: CASSQVKGRPYGYTF. DNA for the CDR3: TGCGCCAGCAGCCAAGTGAAGGGGCGCCCCTATGGCTACACCTTC.

This clonotype was counted many times. This sequence joins TRBV7-9 and TRBJ1-5; TRBD1 matches 7 bases. The V gene's germline CDR1 is SEHNR and CDR2 FQNEAQ (reference sequence). The V gene end was trimmed by 5 bases and the J gene end by 6 bases; junction bases not matched to a gene: 10. This CDR3 is 15 amino acids long. The DNA of the CDR3 is TGTGCCAGCAGCCCCCGGGGAGGGGGCAGTCAGCCCCAGCATTTT. Amino acids: CASSPRGGGSQPQHF.

The rearrangement joins TRBV29-1 to TRBJ1-2; D not resolved. In germline, CDR1 is SQVTM, CDR2 ANQGSEA. V was clipped by 6 bases and J by 1 base, with 9 bases between them. The CDR3 has 12 residues. CDR3 nucleotides: TGCAGCGTGGCCACTTATAACTATGGCTACACCTTC. Its protein is CSVATYNYGYTF.

CDR3 in amino acids: CANFSRGSNEKLFF. For the CDR3, the DNA is TGTGCCAACTTTTCCAGGGGTTCTAATGAAAAACTGTTTTTT. The chain is built from TRBV7-3 and TRBJ1-4; D perhaps matches TRBD1 (6 bases). The V end was cut by 10 bases, the J end by 3 bases, with 15 bases between. This CDR3 is 14 amino acids long. CDR1 is SGHTA, CDR2 FQGTGA, per germline.

This clonotype was detected ten times or more. The chain links TRBV2 to TRBJ2-7; a possible D gene is TRBD1 (5 bases). V was shortened by 3 bases and J by 3 bases, with 9 bases between the two germline ends. The CDR3 consists of 13 residues. Germline V gene sequence: CDR1 SNHLY, CDR2 FYNNEI. CDR3 sequence: CASSEAGRYEQYF. The CDR3 DNA is TGTGCCAGCAGTGAGGCAGGGCGCTACGAGCAGTACTTC.

This clonotype showed up many times. V is TRBV10-2 and J is TRBJ2-3; the D is unclear. Germline lookup yields CDR1 WSHSY and CDR2 SAAADI. This CDR3 spans 13 amino acids. V dropped 4 bases and J dropped 4 bases, with 9 bases sitting between them. Here the CDR3 reads CASSALNADTQYF. The CDR3 nucleotides are TGCGCCAGCAGTGCCCTAAACGCAGATACGCAGTATTTT.

This clonotype has just a few counts. The CDR3 here is CASSSWGLGGGTDTQYF. The CDR3 DNA sequence: TGCGCCAGCAGCTCGTGGGGGCTTGGCGGAGGCACAGATACGCAGTATTTT. The chain uses TRBV5-1 and TRBJ2-3, with D maybe TRBD1 (6 bases). Germline V gene sequence: CDR1 SGHRS, CDR2 YFSETQ. Trimming took 3 bases from V and 1 from J, leaving 18 bases between them. The CDR3 is made up of 17 amino acids.

There are many counts of this clonotype. CDR3 loop: CASSSGGLYTDTQYF. The CDR3 nucleotides read TGTGCCAGCAGTTCGGGGGGACTCTACACAGATACGCAGTATTTT. The rearrangement joins TRBV5-8 to TRBJ2-3; 7 bases line up with TRBD2. This CDR3 is built from 15 residues. Germline V gene data show CDR1 as SGHTS and CDR2 as YDEGEE. The J segment lost 2 bases and the V segment lost 5 bases, leaving 8 bases of the junction unmatched.